This T cell receptor beta chain was documented in a study of blood T cell repertoires in COVID-19 (dated by TCRdb to 2018 to 2020). About the full investigation: Samples from collaborators originated in the United States, Italy and Spain and spanned both the acute and convalescent phases of COVID-19. The sample metadata nearly always contained a de-identified subject ID, COVID-19 status, age in years and sex. HLA class I and class II types, where available, came from metadata supplied by the sample provider rather than from assay-based typing. Subjects who had been exposed to COVID-19, were actively infected with it, or had recovered from it provided the deeply sampled blood TCRbeta repertoires that made up the dataset. A freely available public database, intended as a resource for researchers studying the immune response to SARS-CoV-2, is where the repertoires were released. The prospective study material was composed of cDNA or gDNA derived from T cells, B-cell-depleted T cells, or PBMCs. The samples were drawn from the first 160 participants of the ongoing ImmuneRACE study and from over a thousand subjects provided by 6 global collaborators.

The paper as a whole reports these results and caveats: The amount of clinical and demographic metadata varied by source and participant and was provided uncurated.

The CDR3, cysteine through phenylalanine, is 12 amino acids long. Only CDR3 DNA is held: 36 bases, read in frame from base 1. The V end loses 7 bases and the J end loses 7 bases, and a stretch of 13 bases separates them. The collaborating institutions used their own protocols to collect whole blood in K2EDTA tubes. For TCRbeta analysis, collaborators shipped samples as frozen whole blood, isolated PBMCs, or DNA extracted from either of those sample types. TCRbeta CDR3 regions were amplified from genomic DNA using the immunoSEQ Assay, a bias-controlled multiplex PCR. Concerning the study's data processing: The number of nucleated cells in each sample was estimated from the amplification of reference gene primers within the assay. To quantify the absolute abundance of each unique TCRbeta CDR3 rearrangement, sequence reads were collapsed and filtered. Productive Simpson clonality was computed per sample as the square root of Simpson's diversity index over productive rearrangements. This immuneACCESS table, as held by TCRdb, lists in-frame sequences with V and J called but not all clones. Of the missing ones, under half trace to an unresolved V gene in checked studies; the others have no known cause. That table gives V, J and clone size, and the DNA gave D and trimming. The sample includes 650,000 to 800,000 clones, with over 80% observed a single time. The top ten hold around 0.3% of the sample.

On this clone: The target of this receptor is not known. No base quality information exists; no much larger clone differs at one position.

This receptor chain uses TRBV12-3 or TRBV12-4 and TRBJ1-2; the D gene assignment is ambiguous. The TCR originated in a woman aged 18-30 years with acute or convalescent COVID-19. The specimen was peripheral blood. The CDR3 corresponds to CASIGGRRGYTF. In nucleotides, the sequence is TGTGCCAGCATAGGTGGGCGTCGTGGCTACACCTTC.